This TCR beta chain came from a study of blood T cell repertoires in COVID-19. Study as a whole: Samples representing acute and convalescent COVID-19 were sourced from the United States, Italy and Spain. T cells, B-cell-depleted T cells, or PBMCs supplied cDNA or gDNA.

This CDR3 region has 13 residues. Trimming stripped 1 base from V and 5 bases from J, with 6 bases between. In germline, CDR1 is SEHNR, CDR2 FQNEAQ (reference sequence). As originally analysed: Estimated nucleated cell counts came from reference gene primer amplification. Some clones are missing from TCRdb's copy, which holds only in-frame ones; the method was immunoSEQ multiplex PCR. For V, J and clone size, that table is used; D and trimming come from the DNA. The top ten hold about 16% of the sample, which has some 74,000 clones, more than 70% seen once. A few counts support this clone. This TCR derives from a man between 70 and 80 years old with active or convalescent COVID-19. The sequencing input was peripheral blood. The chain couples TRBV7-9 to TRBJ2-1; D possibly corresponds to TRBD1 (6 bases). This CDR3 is CASSLGTDNEQFF. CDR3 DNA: TGTGCCAGCAGCTTAGGGACAGACAATGAGCAGTTCTTC.